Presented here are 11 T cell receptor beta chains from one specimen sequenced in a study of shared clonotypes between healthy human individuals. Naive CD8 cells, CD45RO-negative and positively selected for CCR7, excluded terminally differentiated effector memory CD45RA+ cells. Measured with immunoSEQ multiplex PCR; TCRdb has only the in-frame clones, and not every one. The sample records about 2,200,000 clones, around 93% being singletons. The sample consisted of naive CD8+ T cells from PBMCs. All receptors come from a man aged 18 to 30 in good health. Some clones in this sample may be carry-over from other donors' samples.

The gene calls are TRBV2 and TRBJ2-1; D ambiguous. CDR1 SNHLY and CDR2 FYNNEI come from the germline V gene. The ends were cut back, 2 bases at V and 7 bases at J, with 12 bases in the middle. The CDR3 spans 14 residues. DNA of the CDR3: TGTGCCAGCAGTGAATTGGGCATATGGAATGAGCAGTTCTTC. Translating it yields CASSELGIWNEQFF.

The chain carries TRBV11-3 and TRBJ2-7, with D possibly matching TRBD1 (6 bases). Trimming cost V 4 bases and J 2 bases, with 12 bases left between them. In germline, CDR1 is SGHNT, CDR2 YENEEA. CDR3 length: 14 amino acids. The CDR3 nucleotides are TGTGCCAGCAGCTCTACCGGGACAACCTACGAGCAGTACTTC. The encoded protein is CASSSTGTTYEQYF.

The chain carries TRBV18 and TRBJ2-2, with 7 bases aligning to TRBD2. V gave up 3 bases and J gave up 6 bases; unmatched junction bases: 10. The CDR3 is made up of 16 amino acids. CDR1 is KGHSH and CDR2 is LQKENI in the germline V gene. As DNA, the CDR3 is TGTGCCAGCTCACCTCGGCGGGAGCGCCTACCCGGGGAGCTGTTTTTT. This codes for CASSPRRERLPGELFF.

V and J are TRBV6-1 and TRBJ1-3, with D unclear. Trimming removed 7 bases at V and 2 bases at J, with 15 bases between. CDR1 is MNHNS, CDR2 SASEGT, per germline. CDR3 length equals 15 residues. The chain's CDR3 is CASTFTGETGNTIYF. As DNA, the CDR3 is TGTGCCAGCACGTTCACCGGGGAGACTGGAAACACCATATATTTT.

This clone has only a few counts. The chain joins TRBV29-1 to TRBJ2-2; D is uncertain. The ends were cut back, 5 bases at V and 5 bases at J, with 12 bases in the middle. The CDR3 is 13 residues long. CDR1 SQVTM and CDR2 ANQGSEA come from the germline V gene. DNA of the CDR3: TGCAGCGTTATCCAGTTAGCAACCGGGGAGCTGTTTTTT. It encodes CSVIQLATGELFF.

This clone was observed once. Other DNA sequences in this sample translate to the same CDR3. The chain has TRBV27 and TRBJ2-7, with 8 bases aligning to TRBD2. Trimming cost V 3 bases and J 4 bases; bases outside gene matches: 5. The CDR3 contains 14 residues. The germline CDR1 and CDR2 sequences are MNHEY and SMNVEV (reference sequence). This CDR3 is CASSFRTSGYEQYF. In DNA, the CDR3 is TGTGCCAGCAGTTTTCGTACTAGCGGATACGAGCAGTACTTC.

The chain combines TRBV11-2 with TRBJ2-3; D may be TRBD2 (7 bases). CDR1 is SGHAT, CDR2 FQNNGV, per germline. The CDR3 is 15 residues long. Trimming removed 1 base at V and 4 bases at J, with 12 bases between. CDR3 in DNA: TGTGCCAGCAGCTTAGTCGGGGGGCCCGCAGATACGCAGTATTTT. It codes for CASSLVGGPADTQYF.

CDR3 sequence: CASSPGTSETGELFF. CDR3 in DNA: TGCGCCAGCAGCCCCGGGACTAGCGAGACCGGGGAGCTGTTTTTT. The rearrangement uses TRBV4-1 and TRBJ2-2; 10 bases agree with TRBD2. In germline, CDR1 is MGHRA, CDR2 YSYEKL. The V segment lost 4 bases and the J segment 5 bases; nucleotides outside the gene matches: 4. The CDR3 contains 15 residues.

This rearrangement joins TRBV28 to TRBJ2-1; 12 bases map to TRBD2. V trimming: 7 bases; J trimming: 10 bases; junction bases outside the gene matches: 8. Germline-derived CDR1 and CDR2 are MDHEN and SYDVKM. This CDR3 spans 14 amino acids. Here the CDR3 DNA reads TGTGCCAGCAACCCTAGCGGGAGGGCTGAAGAGCAGTTCTTC. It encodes CASNPSGRAEEQFF.

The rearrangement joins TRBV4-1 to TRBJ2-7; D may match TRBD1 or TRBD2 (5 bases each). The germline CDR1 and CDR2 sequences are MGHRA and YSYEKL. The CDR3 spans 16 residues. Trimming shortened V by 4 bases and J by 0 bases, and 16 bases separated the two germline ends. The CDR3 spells CASSPRVGTASYEQYF. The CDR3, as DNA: TGCGCCAGCAGCCCCCGGGTAGGGACCGCCTCCTACGAGCAGTACTTC.

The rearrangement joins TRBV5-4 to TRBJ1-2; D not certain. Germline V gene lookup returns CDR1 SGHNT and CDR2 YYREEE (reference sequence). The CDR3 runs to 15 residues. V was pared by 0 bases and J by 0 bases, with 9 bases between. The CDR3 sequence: CASSLAWATNYGYTF. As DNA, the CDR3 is TGTGCCAGCAGCTTGGCCTGGGCGACTAACTATGGCTACACCTTC.